The rows below give T cell receptor beta chains drawn from one sample of a study of CD8+ T cells in alopecia areata. TCRdb keeps only in-frame clones here, not all; method: immunoSEQ multiplex PCR. The sample holds some 100,000 clones, 55% to 70% seen once. The sequences come from CD8+ T cells sorted from blood, collected at approximately week 55, from a patient treated with tofacitinib. Receptors were obtained from a human donor with alopecia areata. Both conserved end residues are part of each CDR3. D genes are given only for firm matches. Clone size is stated in some rows and not others, as once, few, many or a class when expanded.

v_call	d_call	clone_size	j_call	cdr3_aa	cdr3_nt
TRBV9	NA	NA	TRBJ1-4	CASSSRLGNPNEKLFF	TGTGCCAGCAGCTCTCGGCTGGGGAATCCAAATGAAAAACTGTTTTTT
TRBV2	TRBD2	NA	TRBJ2-5	CASSDRLAGGQETQYF	TGTGCCAGCAGTGATCGGCTAGCGGGGGGCCAAGAGACCCAGTACTTC
TRBV4-2	NA	NA	TRBJ1-1	CASSQEQGGGTEAFF	TGTGCCAGCAGCCAAGAACAGGGTGGAGGGACTGAAGCTTTCTTT
TRBV27	NA	few	TRBJ2-1	CASSLWGDNEQFF	TGTGCCAGCAGTTTATGGGGCGACAATGAGCAGTTCTTC
TRBV7-9	TRBD1	NA	TRBJ2-5	CASSTGQGRETQYF	TGTGCCAGCAGCACGGGACAGGGCCGCGAGACCCAGTACTTC
TRBV9	NA	NA	TRBJ2-1	CASSVEFSAGSEQFF	TGTGCCAGCAGCGTAGAGTTTTCAGCGGGTAGTGAGCAGTTCTTC
TRBV4-1	NA	NA	TRBJ2-7	CASSREQQSYEQYF	TGCGCCAGCAGCCGAGAACAGCAATCCTACGAGCAGTACTTC
TRBV5-6	TRBD2	NA	TRBJ2-5	CASSLSLSGVTQETQYF	TGTGCCAGCAGCTTAAGTCTTAGCGGGGTAACTCAAGAGACCCAGTACTTC
TRBV9	TRBD1	once	TRBJ2-6	CASSVAWDSSYSGANVLTF	TGTGCCAGCAGCGTAGCTTGGGACAGCTCATACTCTGGGGCCAACGTCCTGACTTTC
TRBV15	NA	NA	TRBJ1-5	CATSRDRKGNQPQHF	TGTGCCACCAGCAGAGATCGGAAGGGGAATCAGCCCCAGCATTTT
TRBV7-8	NA	NA	TRBJ1-1	CASSYRLEEAFF	TGTGCCAGCAGCTATAGGCTAGAGGAAGCTTTCTTT
TRBV14	NA	once	TRBJ1-2	CASSQVLREGYTF	TGTGCCAGCAGCCAAGTATTACGAGAGGGCTACACCTTC
TRBV7-2	NA	NA	TRBJ2-1	CASSPRGDNEQFF	TGTGCCAGCAGCCCCCGGGGAGACAATGAGCAGTTCTTC
TRBV6-5	TRBD1	few	TRBJ2-7	CASRRPSHRGEQYF	TGTGCCAGCAGACGACCTTCGCACAGGGGCGAGCAGTACTTC
TRBV6-5	NA	NA	TRBJ2-1	CASSYGTGQQFF	TGTGCCAGCAGTTACGGTACGGGACAGCAGTTCTTC
TRBV7-9	NA	NA	TRBJ2-7	CASSLRTAQPWEQYF	TGTGCCAGCAGCCTACGGACAGCCCAACCGTGGGAGCAGTACTTC
TRBV5-1	NA	NA	TRBJ2-2	CASSVTGPAAGTGELFF	TGCGCCAGCAGTGTAACAGGGCCCGCCGCGGGCACCGGGGAGCTGTTTTTT
TRBV10-3	TRBD1	NA	TRBJ1-2	CAINLSTGFGYTF	TGTGCCATCAACTTATCGACAGGGTTCGGCTACACCTTC